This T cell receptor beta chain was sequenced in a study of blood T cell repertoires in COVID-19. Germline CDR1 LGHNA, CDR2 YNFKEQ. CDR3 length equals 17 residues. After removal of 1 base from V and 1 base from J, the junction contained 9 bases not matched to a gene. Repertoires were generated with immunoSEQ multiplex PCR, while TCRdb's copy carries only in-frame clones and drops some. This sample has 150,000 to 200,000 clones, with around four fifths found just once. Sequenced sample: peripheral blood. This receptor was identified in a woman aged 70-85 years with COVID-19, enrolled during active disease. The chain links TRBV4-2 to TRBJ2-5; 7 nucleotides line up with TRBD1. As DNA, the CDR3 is TGTGCCAGCAGCCAAGCTTTGCTACAGGGGTCCCAAGAGACCCAGTACTTC. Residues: CASSQALLQGSQETQYF.